This T cell receptor (beta chain) appears in the sequencing data of a study of blood T cell repertoires in COVID-19. About the research overall: Sites across the United States, Italy and Spain contributed samples from acute and convalescent COVID-19.

This CDR3 has 12 residues. Germline V gene sequence: CDR1 SGDLS, CDR2 YYNGEE. Between the trimmed V and J ends, which lost 2 bases and 6 bases, there was a span of 5 bases. Per the study methods: How many nucleated cells were present was estimated from reference gene primer amplification. The data were produced by immunoSEQ multiplex PCR, yet TCRdb's version contains in-frame clones alone and is incomplete. V and J calls and clone size are as listed in that table; D and trimming were resolved from the DNA. Found here are about 400,000 clones, nearly 90% of them singletons; the top ten hold more than 2%.

The TCR sequence derives from a woman between 40 and 55 years old with acute COVID-19. The chain has TRBV9 and TRBJ2-2; D is ambiguous. The sequenced sample was PBMCs or T cells enriched from blood (not recorded which). For the CDR3, the DNA is TGTGCCAGCAGCGTGAGTGCCGGGGAGCTGTTTTTT. As protein: CASSVSAGELFF.